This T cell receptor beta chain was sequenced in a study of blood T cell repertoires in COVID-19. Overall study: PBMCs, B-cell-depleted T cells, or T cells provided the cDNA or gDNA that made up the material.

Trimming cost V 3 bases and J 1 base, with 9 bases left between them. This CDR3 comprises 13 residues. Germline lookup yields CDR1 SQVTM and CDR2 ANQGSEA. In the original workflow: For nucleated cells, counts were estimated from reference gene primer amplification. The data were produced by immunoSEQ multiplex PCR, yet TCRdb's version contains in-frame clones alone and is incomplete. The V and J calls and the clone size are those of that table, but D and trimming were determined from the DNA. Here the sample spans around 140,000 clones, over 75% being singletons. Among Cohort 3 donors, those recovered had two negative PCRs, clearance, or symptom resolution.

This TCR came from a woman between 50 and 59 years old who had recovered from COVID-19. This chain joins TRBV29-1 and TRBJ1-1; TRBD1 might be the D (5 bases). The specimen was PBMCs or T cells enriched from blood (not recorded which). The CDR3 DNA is TGCAGCGTTGAGCGGGGGGGGAACACTGAAGCTTTCTTT. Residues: CSVERGGNTEAFF.